This TCR beta chain was documented in a study of PD-L1 blockade in urothelial cancer. Libraries were prepared by immunoSEQ multiplex PCR; TCRdb keeps only in-frame clonotypes and omits some of them. The sample has about 48,000 clones; 65% to 85% are singletons. Time point indicated: peripheral blood 6 weeks after treatment start. Germline CDR1 is ENHRY and CDR2 is SYGVKD. Trimming removed 6 bases at V and 6 bases at J, with 14 bases between. The CDR3 spans 13 residues. The sample was PBMCs, taken around atezolizumab (anti-PD-L1) treatment. The receptor was isolated from a man aged 65 to 79 with urothelial cancer. This chain joins TRBV10-3 and TRBJ1-1, with D unresolved. CDR3 bases: TGTGCCATCAGCCACGGAATTGCGGCTGAAGCTTTCTTT. Translated, it gives CAISHGIAAEAFF.